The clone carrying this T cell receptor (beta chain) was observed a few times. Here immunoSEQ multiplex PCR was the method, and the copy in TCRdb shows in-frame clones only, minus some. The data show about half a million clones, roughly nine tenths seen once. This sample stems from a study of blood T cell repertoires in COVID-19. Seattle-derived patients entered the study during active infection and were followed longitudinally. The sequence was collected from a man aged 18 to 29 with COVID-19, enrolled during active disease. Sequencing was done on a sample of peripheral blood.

CDR3 sequence (DNA): TGTGCCAGCAGTCCCACCGTACGGAGCTCTGGAAACACCATATATTTT. Its translation: CASSPTVRSSGNTIYF. The rearrangement links TRBV27 to TRBJ1-3; D gene uncertain. Germline V gene data show CDR1 as MNHEY and CDR2 as SMNVEV (reference sequence). CDR3 size: 16 residues. Trimming removed 5 bases at V and 0 bases at J, with 14 bases between.